Listed below are T cell receptor beta chains from one sample, sequenced in a study of T-cell reconstitution after alpha-beta-depleted transplantation in children. TCRdb analysed the PCR reads with MiXCR anew, one entry per CDR3 protein. The sample yields a few hundred thousand distinct CDR3 sequences, approximately 6.3% seen once. The sample was PBMCs, taken before TCRalphabeta/CD19-depleted stem cell transplant. The receptors stem from a boy between 2 and 10 years old with acute lymphoblastic leukemia, due to receive a stem cell transplant. Each CDR3 is given with its conserved first and last residue. The D gene is left open where the match is weak. Clone size is not always given. Where it is, it says once, few, many or a class for expanded clones.

size	V	J	D	CDR3	DNA
many	TRBV28	TRBJ1-2	NA	CASNPYGGGAGYTF	TGTGCCAGCAACCCTTATGGGGGAGGGGCAGGCTACACCTTC
many	TRBV7-9	TRBJ2-1	TRBD2	CASSFSPGTSGSSYNEQFF	TGTGCCAGCAGCTTTTCTCCCGGGACTAGCGGAAGCTCCTACAATGAGCAGTTCTTC
many	TRBV27	TRBJ2-1	NA	CASSELRTQLGYNEQFF	TGTGCCAGCAGCGAATTAAGGACGCAGCTCGGCTACAATGAGCAGTTCTTC
many	TRBV29-1	TRBJ2-2	NA	CSVEEGDTGELFF	TGCAGCGTTGAGGAGGGAGATACCGGGGAGCTGTTTTTT
few	TRBV5-6	TRBJ1-2	NA	CASSSLGYDYTF	TGTGCCAGCAGCTCCTTGGGGTATGACTACACCTTC
many	TRBV28	TRBJ2-5	NA	CASSLLRLRGTSATQYF	TGTGCCAGCAGTTTATTGAGGTTACGGGGGACGAGTGCGACCCAGTACTTC
many	TRBV5-1	TRBJ2-1	NA	CASSLGGDEQFF	TGCGCCAGCAGCTTAGGTGGCGATGAGCAGTTCTTC
NA	TRBV7-8	TRBJ2-3	TRBD2	CASSGPSGASTDTQYF	TGTGCCAGCAGCGGCCCTAGCGGGGCTAGCACAGATACGCAGTATTTT
many	TRBV7-2	TRBJ2-1	NA	CASSLGPRGGSYNEQFF	TGTGCCAGCAGCTTAGGACCCAGGGGGGGATCCTACAATGAGCAGTTCTTC
many	TRBV20-1	TRBJ1-5	TRBD1	CSATTGGRQPQHF	TGCAGTGCTACGACAGGGGGCCGGCAGCCCCAGCATTTT
many	TRBV20-1	TRBJ2-7	NA	CSVALSHEQYF	TGCAGTGTCGCCCTTAGCCACGAGCAGTACTTC
few	TRBV7-2	TRBJ2-3	TRBD1	CASSYGQGAADTQYF	TGTGCCAGCAGCTACGGACAGGGGGCAGCAGATACGCAGTATTTT
many	TRBV2	TRBJ2-1	TRBD2	CASSGIAGGGYNEQFF	TGTGCCAGCAGTGGAATAGCGGGAGGAGGGTACAATGAGCAGTTCTTC
many	TRBV29-1	TRBJ1-1	TRBD1	CSVLYRGGLGEAFF	TGCAGCGTTTTATACAGAGGGGGCTTAGGTGAAGCTTTCTTT
few	TRBV6-5	TRBJ2-6	NA	CASSYSSGVAGANVLTF	TGTGCCAGCAGTTACTCATCAGGGGTTGCTGGGGCCAACGTCCTGACTTTC
NA	TRBV25-1	TRBJ2-7	TRBD2	CASSGPGLVGSYSEQYF	TGTGCCAGCAGTGGCCCGGGACTAGTGGGATCCTACTCCGAGCAGTACTTC
few	TRBV28	TRBJ2-6	TRBD2	CASSFRPGGSGANVLTF	TGTGCCAGCAGTTTTCGGCCGGGAGGGTCTGGGGCCAACGTCCTGACTTTC
few	TRBV5-1	TRBJ1-4	NA	CASIRTGWPDEKLFF	TGCGCCAGCATCAGAACAGGGTGGCCCGATGAAAAACTGTTTTTT
many	TRBV12-3/TRBV12-4	TRBJ2-1	NA	CASRPGGREQFF	TGTGCCAGCAGACCCGGGGGGCGTGAGCAGTTCTTC
many	TRBV5-5	TRBJ2-1	NA	CASSLGGVISSYNEQFF	TGTGCCAGCAGCTTGGGGGGGGTGATTAGCTCCTACAATGAGCAGTTCTTC
many	TRBV20-1	TRBJ2-7	NA	CSARAGLEIYEQYF	TGCAGTGCTAGAGCGGGACTTGAGATCTACGAGCAGTACTTC
many	TRBV12-3/TRBV12-4	TRBJ2-1	NA	CASSLGGTQYNEQFF	TGTGCCAGCAGTTTAGGCGGGACACAATACAATGAGCAGTTCTTC
many	TRBV27	TRBJ2-3	TRBD2	CASSPTAGGTDTQYF	TGTGCCAGCAGCCCCACCGCGGGAGGCACAGATACGCAGTATTTT
many	TRBV5-6	TRBJ1-2	NA	CASSLDIGGYGYTF	TGTGCCAGCAGCTTGGACATTGGGGGCTATGGCTACACCTTC
few	TRBV7-2	TRBJ2-7	TRBD2	CASSLAAPGGTYEQYF	TGTGCCAGCAGCTTAGCCGCTCCGGGGGGGACCTACGAGCAGTACTTC
many	TRBV12-3/TRBV12-4	TRBJ2-7	NA	CASNKAECEQYF	TGTGCCAGCAACAAAGCCGAGTGCGAGCAGTACTTC
many	TRBV12-3/TRBV12-4	TRBJ2-1	NA	CASSANSWGRANEQFF	TGTGCCAGCAGCGCTAATTCGTGGGGGCGTGCCAATGAGCAGTTCTTC
few	TRBV20-1	TRBJ2-2	TRBD2	CCARDPLAGGTGELFF	TGCTGTGCTAGAGACCCACTAGCGGGAGGCACCGGGGAGCTGTTTTTT
NA	TRBV30	TRBJ1-1	TRBD1	CAWSRGLTEAFF	TGTGCCTGGAGCAGGGGGCTCACTGAAGCTTTCTTT